This T cell receptor beta chain was captured by sequencing in a study of CD8 T cells in ankylosing spondylitis. Notes on the study in general: Roughly eight highly homologous variants made up a TCR beta motif that seemed to typify ankylosing spondylitis blood. Researchers report that disease-linked clones proved CD8+ and relatively rare in peripheral blood. Clones tied to disease were said to be significantly enriched in matched ankylosing spondylitis synovial fluid.

One entry per CDR3 protein results from TCRdb running MiXCR on the 5' RACE reads. The table shows approximately 350,000 distinct CDR3 sequences, with roughly 15% occurring only once. The sample holds a few counts of this clonotype. Its antigen is currently unknown. Germline CDR1 reads SGHRS; CDR2 reads YFSETQ. The germline V and J ends were trimmed by 1 base and 2 bases, with 9 bases remaining between them. This CDR3 comprises 14 residues. This chain uses TRBV5-1 with TRBJ2-5; D ambiguous. The TCR comes from a male donor with ankylosing spondylitis or in good health (not recorded which). Material for sequencing was blood, either unsorted or a sorted T cell fraction (not recorded which). CDR3 in DNA: TGCGCCAGCAGCTTGAAAGCCAGACAAGAGACCCAGTACTTC. Its protein product is CASSLKARQETQYF.